These 2 T cell receptor beta chains share one sample of origin, sequenced in a study of T cell changes during pregnancy in multiple sclerosis. Generated by immunoSEQ multiplex PCR, the TCRdb table keeps only in-frame clones and is missing some. The table records about 31,000 clones, about nine tenths of them present only once. The sample was CD8+ T cells from peripheral blood mononuclear cells, taken before pregnancy. The receptors were gathered from a female donor with multiple sclerosis, enrolled in a pregnancy study.

The chain joins TRBV28 to TRBJ1-1, with 7 nucleotides matching TRBD1. From germline, CDR1 is MDHEN and CDR2 SYDVKM. The CDR3 is made up of 16 amino acids. Trimming removed 3 bases from V and 1 base from J; junction bases left unmatched: 8. CDR3 DNA sequence: TGTGCCAGCAGTTTTAGGGGGCTTGGGAAGAACACTGAAGCTTTCTTT. Encoded protein: CASSFRGLGKNTEAFF.

This sequence joins TRBV7-6 and TRBJ1-3, with a tentative D call TRBD1 (6 bases). This CDR3 is 15 amino acids long. Per the germline V gene, CDR1 is SGHVS and CDR2 is FNYEAQ. V dropped 1 base and J dropped 2 bases, with 9 bases sitting between them. Written as DNA, the CDR3 is TGTGCCAGCAGCTTAGACGCAGGGGCTGGAAACACCATATATTTT. It codes for CASSLDAGAGNTIYF.